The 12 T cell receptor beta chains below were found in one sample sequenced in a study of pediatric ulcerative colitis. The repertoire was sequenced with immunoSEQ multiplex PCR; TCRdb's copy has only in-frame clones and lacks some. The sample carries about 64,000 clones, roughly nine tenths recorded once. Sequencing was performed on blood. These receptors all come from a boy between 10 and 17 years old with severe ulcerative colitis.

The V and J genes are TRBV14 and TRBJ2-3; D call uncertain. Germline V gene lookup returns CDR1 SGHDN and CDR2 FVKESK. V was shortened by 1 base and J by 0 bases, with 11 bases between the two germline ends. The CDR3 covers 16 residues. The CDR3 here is CASSQGRGGSTDTQYF. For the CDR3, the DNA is TGTGCCAGCAGCCAAGGTCGAGGCGGTAGCACAGATACGCAGTATTTT.

The CDR3 loop is CASSLPDGTTSLDGNTIYF. The CDR3 DNA follows: TGTGCCAGCAGCTTACCAGACGGAACTACCTCTTTGGACGGAAACACCATATATTTT. This chain joins TRBV7-9 and TRBJ1-3; D is uncertain. Germline CDR1 reads SEHNR; CDR2 reads FQNEAQ (reference sequence). Between the trimmed V and J ends, which lost 2 bases and 4 bases, there was a span of 24 bases. This CDR3 contains 19 residues.

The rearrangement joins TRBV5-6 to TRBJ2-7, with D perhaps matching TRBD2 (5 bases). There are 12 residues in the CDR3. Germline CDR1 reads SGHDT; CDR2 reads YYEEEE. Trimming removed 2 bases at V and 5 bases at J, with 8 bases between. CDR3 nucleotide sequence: TGTGCCAGCAGCTTCGGGGTTAACGAGCAGTACTTC. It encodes CASSFGVNEQYF.

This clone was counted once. The CDR3, as DNA: TGTGCCAGTAGTGCCAACCGGGACAGGGCAGGACGTTTTTACGAGCAGTACTTC. Residues: CASSANRDRAGRFYEQYF. This rearrangement joins TRBV19 to TRBJ2-7, with 9 nucleotides matching TRBD1. The V gene end was trimmed by 5 bases and the J gene end by 4 bases; junction bases not matched to a gene: 18. Germline V gene data show CDR1 as LNHDA and CDR2 as SQIVND (reference sequence). The CDR3 loop spans 18 amino acids.

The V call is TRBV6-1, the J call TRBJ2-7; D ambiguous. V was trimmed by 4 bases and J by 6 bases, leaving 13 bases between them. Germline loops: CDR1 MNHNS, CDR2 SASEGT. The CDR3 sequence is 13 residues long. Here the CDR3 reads CASSGEGDTEQYF. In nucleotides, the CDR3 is TGTGCCAGCAGTGGGGAAGGAGATACCGAGCAGTACTTC.

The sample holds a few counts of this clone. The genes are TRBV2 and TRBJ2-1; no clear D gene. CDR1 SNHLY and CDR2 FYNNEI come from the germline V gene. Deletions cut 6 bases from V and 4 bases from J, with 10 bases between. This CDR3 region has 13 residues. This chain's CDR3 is CASSLDNYNEQFF. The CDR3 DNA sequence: TGTGCCAGCAGCCTCGACAATTACAATGAGCAGTTCTTC.

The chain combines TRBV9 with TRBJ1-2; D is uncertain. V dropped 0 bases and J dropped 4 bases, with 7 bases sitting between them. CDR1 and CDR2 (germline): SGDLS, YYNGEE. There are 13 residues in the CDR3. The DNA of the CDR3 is TGTGCCAGCAGCGTAGTGGATTCCTATGGCTACACCTTC. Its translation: CASSVVDSYGYTF.

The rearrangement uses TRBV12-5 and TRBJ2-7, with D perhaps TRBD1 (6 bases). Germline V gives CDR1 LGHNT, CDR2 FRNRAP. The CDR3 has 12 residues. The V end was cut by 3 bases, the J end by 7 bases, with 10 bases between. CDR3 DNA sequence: TGTGCTAGTGGTTTAGGGACACGGGAGCAGTACTTC. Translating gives CASGLGTREQYF.

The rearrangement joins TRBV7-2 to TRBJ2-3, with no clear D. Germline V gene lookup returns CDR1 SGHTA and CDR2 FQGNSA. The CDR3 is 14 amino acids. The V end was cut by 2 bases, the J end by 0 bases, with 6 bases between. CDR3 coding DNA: TGTGCCAGCAGCTTAAGGGCAAGCACAGATACGCAGTATTTT. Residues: CASSLRASTDTQYF.

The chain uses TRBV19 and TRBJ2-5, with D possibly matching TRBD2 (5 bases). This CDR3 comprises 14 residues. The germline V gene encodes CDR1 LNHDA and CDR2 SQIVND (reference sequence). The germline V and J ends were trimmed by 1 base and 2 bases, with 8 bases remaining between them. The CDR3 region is CASSIAAVQETQYF. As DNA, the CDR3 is TGTGCCAGTAGTATAGCAGCGGTTCAAGAGACCCAGTACTTC. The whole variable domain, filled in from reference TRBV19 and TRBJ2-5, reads DGGITQSPKYLFRKEGQNVTLSCEQNLNHDAMYWYRQDPGQGLRLIYYSQIVNDFQKGDIAEGYSVSREKKESFPLTVTSAQKNPTAFYLCASSIAAVQETQYFGPGTRLLVL.

This chain's CDR3 is CASSLGHNTGELFF. CDR3 in DNA: TGTGCCAGCAGCTTAGGTCATAACACCGGGGAGCTGTTTTTT. This chain links TRBV7-3 with TRBJ2-2; unclear D gene. V was trimmed by 2 bases and J by 2 bases, leaving 6 bases between them. CDR1 is SGHTA, CDR2 FQGTGA, per germline. The CDR3 spans 14 residues.

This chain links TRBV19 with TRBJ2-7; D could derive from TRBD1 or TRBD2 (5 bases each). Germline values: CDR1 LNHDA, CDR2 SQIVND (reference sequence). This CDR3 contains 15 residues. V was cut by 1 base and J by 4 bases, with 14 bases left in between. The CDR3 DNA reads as TGTGCCAGTAGTATAGGGACCGGGACGATTTACGAGCAGTACTTC. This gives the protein CASSIGTGTIYEQYF.